Listed below are T cell receptor beta chains from one sample, sequenced in a study of blood T cells in healthy people across ages. TCRdb re-analysed the 5' RACE reads in MiXCR, keeping a single row per CDR3 protein. This sample has about 800,000 distinct CDR3 sequences; roughly 60% occur once, and the top ten carry approximately 23%. Sequencing was performed on blood. These receptors were collected from a man aged 25-40 years in good health. Each CDR3 is given with its conserved first and last residue. Fields, in order: CDR3 DNA, CDR3 protein, clone size, D gene, J gene, V gene, CDR3 length. D genes are given only for firm matches. Size values are once, few and many counts, or a class for expanded clones, and some rows have none.

cdr3_nt: TGTGCCAGCAGCCCTCCTCGGGTGGGGGGCACCCAGACCCAGTACTTC
cdr3_aa: CASSPPRVGGTQTQYF
clone_size: NA
d_call: NA
j_call: TRBJ2-5
v_call: TRBV7-2
cdr3_length: 16

cdr3_nt: TGTGCCAGCAGTGAAGAAAGGGGGGGGTACGAGCAGTACTTC
cdr3_aa: CASSEERGGYEQYF
clone_size: NA
d_call: NA
j_call: TRBJ2-7
v_call: TRBV6-1
cdr3_length: 14

cdr3_nt: TGTGCCAGCAGCCAAACGGCACAGACCCAGTACTTC
cdr3_aa: CASSQTAQTQYF
clone_size: few
d_call: NA
j_call: TRBJ2-5
v_call: TRBV3-1
cdr3_length: 12

cdr3_nt: TGTGCCAGCAGTGTTAAACCAATGGATACGCAGTATTTT
cdr3_aa: CASSVKPMDTQYF
clone_size: few
d_call: NA
j_call: TRBJ2-3
v_call: TRBV25-1
cdr3_length: 13

cdr3_nt: TGTGCCAGCAGTTTAGCCACAGGGGGCCCCTACGAGCAGTACTTC
cdr3_aa: CASSLATGGPYEQYF
clone_size: few
d_call: TRBD1
j_call: TRBJ2-7
v_call: TRBV12-3/TRBV12-4
cdr3_length: 15

cdr3_nt: TGTGCCAGCAGCCATGGTCACCTCGGCTACACCTTC
cdr3_aa: CASSHGHLGYTF
clone_size: few
d_call: NA
j_call: TRBJ1-2
v_call: TRBV14
cdr3_length: 12

cdr3_nt: TGTGCCATCAGTGATGAACCAGGGGGAAATTCACCCCTCCACTTT
cdr3_aa: CAISDEPGGNSPLHF
clone_size: NA
d_call: TRBD1
j_call: TRBJ1-6
v_call: TRBV10-3
cdr3_length: 15

cdr3_nt: TGTGCCAGCAGTGACCACCGGGGGATGTCCTACGAGCAGTACTTC
cdr3_aa: CASSDHRGMSYEQYF
clone_size: NA
d_call: NA
j_call: TRBJ2-7
v_call: TRBV25-1
cdr3_length: 15

cdr3_nt: TGTGCCAGCAGTAAAAGGGCCTACGAGCAGTACTTC
cdr3_aa: CASSKRAYEQYF
clone_size: NA
d_call: NA
j_call: TRBJ2-7
v_call: TRBV12-3/TRBV12-4
cdr3_length: 12

cdr3_nt: TGTGCCAGCCTCTCCCCAGGCGGTAGCGGGATTGAGACCCAGTACTTC
cdr3_aa: CASLSPGGSGIETQYF
clone_size: NA
d_call: TRBD2
j_call: TRBJ2-5
v_call: TRBV27
cdr3_length: 16

cdr3_nt: TGTGCCAGCAGCTTAAATATGGGCAATGAGCAGTTCTTC
cdr3_aa: CASSLNMGNEQFF
clone_size: few
d_call: NA
j_call: TRBJ2-1
v_call: TRBV9
cdr3_length: 13

cdr3_nt: TGTGCCAGCAGCGTAGTTTGGGGGCTGAACACCGGGGAGCTGTTTTTT
cdr3_aa: CASSVVWGLNTGELFF
clone_size: NA
d_call: NA
j_call: TRBJ2-2
v_call: TRBV9
cdr3_length: 16

cdr3_nt: TGTGCCAGCAGTTTTGAGGTAGCGGGTTACAATGAGCAGTTCTTC
cdr3_aa: CASSFEVAGYNEQFF
clone_size: NA
d_call: TRBD2
j_call: TRBJ2-1
v_call: TRBV12-3/TRBV12-4
cdr3_length: 15

cdr3_nt: TGCGCCAGCAGCCAAGGTTGGGCCGGGATGGGAGCCAAAAACATTCAGTACTTC
cdr3_aa: CASSQGWAGMGAKNIQYF
clone_size: few
d_call: NA
j_call: TRBJ2-4
v_call: TRBV4-1
cdr3_length: 18

cdr3_nt: TGCAGTACTAGTTCGGCTAGCGAGCAGTACTTC
cdr3_aa: CSTSSASEQYF
clone_size: NA
d_call: NA
j_call: TRBJ2-7
v_call: TRBV20-1
cdr3_length: 11

cdr3_nt: TGTGCCAGCAGCTTAAGGGCAGCGGTCTACGAGCAGTACTTC
cdr3_aa: CASSLRAAVYEQYF
clone_size: few
d_call: NA
j_call: TRBJ2-7
v_call: TRBV7-2
cdr3_length: 14

cdr3_nt: TGTGCCAGCAGCCATAGTGGGGGGGGAGAGACCCAGTACTTC
cdr3_aa: CASSHSGGGETQYF
clone_size: NA
d_call: TRBD2
j_call: TRBJ2-5
v_call: TRBV5-4
cdr3_length: 14

cdr3_nt: TGTGCCAGCAGCCAAGATCGGGGTCGCGGCAATTCACCCCTCCACTTT
cdr3_aa: CASSQDRGRGNSPLHF
clone_size: few
d_call: NA
j_call: TRBJ1-6
v_call: TRBV4-2
cdr3_length: 16

cdr3_nt: TGTGCCAGCAGCTTAGTGGGGCGGGGGGCAATCGAGCAGTACTTC
cdr3_aa: CASSLVGRGAIEQYF
clone_size: few
d_call: TRBD2
j_call: TRBJ2-7
v_call: TRBV7-2
cdr3_length: 15

cdr3_nt: TGTGCCAGCAGCTTATCGGACAGGGGAATGTCAAATGAGCAGTTCTTC
cdr3_aa: CASSLSDRGMSNEQFF
clone_size: NA
d_call: TRBD1
j_call: TRBJ2-1
v_call: TRBV7-3
cdr3_length: 16

cdr3_nt: TGTGCCAGCAGTCCCAGGGGGGATGGCTACACCTTC
cdr3_aa: CASSPRGDGYTF
clone_size: many
d_call: TRBD1
j_call: TRBJ1-2
v_call: TRBV28
cdr3_length: 12

cdr3_nt: TGTGCCAGCAGTTCTGGTAGGGCCTACAATGAGCAGTTCTTC
cdr3_aa: CASSSGRAYNEQFF
clone_size: NA
d_call: NA
j_call: TRBJ2-1
v_call: TRBV6-5
cdr3_length: 14

cdr3_nt: TGTGCCAGCAGTGTGTTAACAGGGAGAGATACGCAGTATTTT
cdr3_aa: CASSVLTGRDTQYF
clone_size: once
d_call: NA
j_call: TRBJ2-3
v_call: TRBV2
cdr3_length: 14

cdr3_nt: TGTGCCAGCAGTGGATCTGCCGGGGAGACCCAGTACTTC
cdr3_aa: CASSGSAGETQYF
clone_size: NA
d_call: NA
j_call: TRBJ2-5
v_call: TRBV27
cdr3_length: 13

cdr3_nt: TGCAGTGCTAGAGGTCTGGGCAGAGTTAGCAATCAGCCCCAGCATTTT
cdr3_aa: CSARGLGRVSNQPQHF
clone_size: once
d_call: NA
j_call: TRBJ1-5
v_call: TRBV20-1
cdr3_length: 16

cdr3_nt: TGCAGTGCTATCCGGGACAGACTCTACGAGCAGTACTTC
cdr3_aa: CSAIRDRLYEQYF
clone_size: few
d_call: TRBD1
j_call: TRBJ2-7
v_call: TRBV20-1
cdr3_length: 13

cdr3_nt: TGTGCCAGCAGCTTAGGGCGCGGAGGGAGTGTCAAAAACATTCAGTACTTC
cdr3_aa: CASSLGRGGSVKNIQYF
clone_size: NA
d_call: NA
j_call: TRBJ2-4
v_call: TRBV7-2
cdr3_length: 17

cdr3_nt: TGTGCCAGCAGCCCCAGGGCCGGGGGATACGAGCAGTACTTC
cdr3_aa: CASSPRAGGYEQYF
clone_size: NA
d_call: NA
j_call: TRBJ2-7
v_call: TRBV3-1
cdr3_length: 14

cdr3_nt: TGTGCCAGCAGCTCCCACCACACCGGGAACTATGGCTACACCTTC
cdr3_aa: CASSSHHTGNYGYTF
clone_size: few
d_call: NA
j_call: TRBJ1-2
v_call: TRBV7-9
cdr3_length: 15